This T cell receptor beta chain is drawn from a study of blood T cell repertoires in COVID-19 (TCRdb year 2020). Regarding the study in general: Samples covering the acute and convalescent phases of COVID-19 were provided by collaborators in the United States, Italy and Spain. The prospective study material was composed of cDNA or gDNA derived from T cells, B-cell-depleted T cells, or PBMCs. The dataset comprised deeply sampled blood TCRbeta repertoires from subjects exposed to, actively infected with, or recovered from COVID-19. The repertoires were released in a freely available public database meant as a resource for research on the immune response to SARS-CoV-2. Samples came from the ongoing ImmuneRACE study (first 160 participants) plus 1,254 subjects from 6 global collaborators. Sample metadata almost always included a de-identified subject ID, COVID-19 status, age in years and sex. Where available, HLA class I and class II types were taken from metadata supplied by the sample provider and were not determined by assay-based typing. What the research found in general, with its limitations: Clinical and demographic metadata were provided uncurated, with the amount varying by source and participant.

TCRbeta CDR3 regions were amplified from genomic DNA by means of the immunoSEQ Assay, a bias-controlled multiplex PCR. In the paper's pipeline: The number of nucleated cells in each sample was estimated from the amplification of reference gene primers within the assay. To quantify the absolute abundance of each unique TCRbeta CDR3 rearrangement, sequence reads were collapsed and filtered. For each sample, productive Simpson clonality was calculated as the square root of Simpson's diversity index over productive rearrangements. TCRdb provides this immuneACCESS table in a form limited to in-frame rearrangements. Some clones are lacking; in checked studies, under half of them reflect an unresolved V gene, and why the rest are absent is not known. The V and J calls and the clone size are those of that table, but D and trimming were determined from the DNA. The sample records over 200,000 clones, about 90% of which are singletons. The top ten constitute roughly 2.5% of the sample.

CDR1 and CDR2 are drawn from the germline V gene: SQVTM, ANQGSEA. The CDR3 runs 13 amino acids, cysteine and phenylalanine included. Of the read, only the CDR3 DNA is kept; its 39 bases are in frame from base 1. Collaborating institutions collected whole blood in K2EDTA tubes following their own protocols. For TCRbeta analysis, collaborators shipped samples in one of three forms: frozen whole blood, isolated PBMCs, or DNA extracted from either of those sample types. On this clone: No cognate antigen has been identified for it. No base quality values were provided; no much bigger clone lies one nucleotide off.

Sequenced material: peripheral blood. The receptor comes from a woman aged 55-75 years with acute or convalescent COVID-19. Rearrangement joined TRBV29-1 to TRBJ1-2, with TRBD1 identical over 7 junction bases. The sequenced DNA is TGCAGTGCCCGGGTAGGGGGCGACTATGGCTACACCTTC. This codes for CSARVGGDYGYTF.